These T cell receptor beta chains were read from a single sample in a study of beta chain features in type 1 diabetes. The protocol was immunoSEQ multiplex PCR, while the TCRdb copy is restricted to in-frame clones and leaves out a portion. The table lists 150,000 to 170,000 clones, approximately 8.1% of them singletons. The source material was central memory CD4+ T cells from blood. The receptors originated from a young man in good health. CDR3s include the opening cysteine and the closing phenylalanine or tryptophan. The D gene is left open where the match is weak. Clone size appears in some rows only: once, few, many, or a class for an expanded clone.

j_call clone_size v_call d_call cdr3_aa cdr3_nt
TRBJ1-5 NA TRBV11-2 NA CASSLNAASGNQPQHF TGTGCCAGCAGCTTAAACGCCGCGTCGGGCAATCAGCCCCAGCATTTT
TRBJ1-3 few TRBV30 NA CAWSVRSGNTIYF TGTGCCTGGAGTGTCAGGTCCGGAAACACCATATATTTT
TRBJ2-5 few TRBV11-2 NA CASSLFGPGNFLETQYF TGTGCCAGCAGCTTATTTGGGCCAGGGAATTTTCTGGAGACCCAGTACTTC
TRBJ2-7 NA TRBV7-9 TRBD1 CARLRQGMNYEQYF TGTGCCAGGTTAAGACAGGGGATGAACTACGAGCAGTACTTC
TRBJ2-2 few TRBV10-3 NA CATRGSGELFF TGTGCCACCCGAGGCAGCGGGGAGCTGTTTTTT
TRBJ2-5 few TRBV7-6 NA CASSGGARGTQYF TGTGCCAGCAGCGGGGGGGCAAGGGGGACCCAGTACTTC
TRBJ2-5 many TRBV19 NA CASSDRSTGGETQYF TGTGCCAGTAGTGACCGATCGACAGGTGGAGAGACCCAGTACTTC
TRBJ2-5 few TRBV2 TRBD1 CASSGGQGQETQYF TGTGCCAGCAGTGGAGGACAGGGCCAAGAGACCCAGTACTTC
TRBJ2-1 NA TRBV7-9 NA CASSSETGSSYNEQFF TGTGCCAGCAGCTCAGAGACTGGAAGCTCCTACAATGAGCAGTTCTTC
TRBJ1-6 few TRBV4-2 NA CASSQEGWQGFSPLHF TGTGCCAGCAGCCAAGAGGGATGGCAGGGGTTTTCACCCCTCCACTTT
TRBJ2-5 NA TRBV15 TRBD2 CATSRDKRGGETQYF TGTGCCACCAGCAGAGATAAGCGCGGGGGGGAGACCCAGTACTTC
TRBJ2-5 NA TRBV30 TRBD2 CAWSLRGIAGGQETQYF TGTGCCTGGAGTCTTAGGGGTATAGCGGGAGGCCAGGAGACCCAGTACTTC
TRBJ1-1 few TRBV10-3 TRBD1 CAIGTGGTEAFF TGTGCCATTGGGACAGGGGGGACTGAAGCTTTCTTT
TRBJ2-5 many TRBV30 TRBD2 CAWSEPGTQRGTQYF TGTGCCTGGAGCGAGCCCGGGACGCAGCGGGGGACCCAGTACTTC
TRBJ2-7 many TRBV7-2 NA CASSSAPTSYEQYF TGTGCCAGCAGCTCGGCCCCAACTAGCTACGAGCAGTACTTC
TRBJ2-3 few TRBV6-1 TRBD2 CASSPIQAGGDTQYF TGTGCCAGCAGCCCAATCCAGGCGGGGGGAGATACGCAGTATTTT
TRBJ2-1 few TRBV5-1 TRBD2 CASSLKRGSYNEQFF TGCGCCAGCAGCTTAAAGCGGGGCTCCTACAATGAGCAGTTCTTC
TRBJ1-2 many TRBV15 NA CATSGTLGRAYGYTF TGTGCCACCAGCGGAACATTGGGCAGGGCCTATGGCTACACCTTC
TRBJ2-6 few TRBV4-2 TRBD1 CASSLRTGPSSGANVLTF TGTGCCAGCAGCCTGAGGACAGGCCCGAGCTCTGGGGCCAACGTCCTGACTTTC
TRBJ2-5 NA TRBV6-6 NA CASSTRLSGWRETQYF TGTGCCAGCAGTACCAGACTATCCGGCTGGAGAGAGACCCAGTACTTC
TRBJ1-5 few TRBV28 NA CATGAMTERWRPQHF TGTGCCACGGGTGCCATGACAGAAAGGTGGCGGCCCCAGCATTTT
TRBJ2-4 NA TRBV28 TRBD1 CASSNTGGLAKNIQYF TGTGCCAGCAGTAACACAGGGGGCCTCGCCAAAAACATTCAGTACTTC
TRBJ2-5 few TRBV18 NA CASSPQPHSQETQYF TGTGCCAGCTCACCACAACCCCACAGCCAAGAGACCCAGTACTTC
TRBJ2-1 few TRBV19 NA CASSTERLGKQFF TGTGCCAGTAGTACCGAACGACTAGGAAAGCAGTTCTTC
TRBJ1-1 NA TRBV30 NA CALGHQNTEAFF TGTGCCCTTGGACACCAGAACACTGAAGCTTTCTTT
TRBJ2-2 many TRBV5-4 TRBD1 CASSLYRTGGTGELFF TGTGCCAGCAGCTTGTACCGGACAGGGGGCACCGGGGAGCTGTTTTTT
TRBJ2-1 NA TRBV6-1 NA CASTPGNSYNEQFF TGTGCCAGCACTCCAGGGAACTCCTACAATGAGCAGTTCTTC
TRBJ1-1 NA TRBV19 TRBD1 CASSDRDRGTGNTEAFF TGTGCCAGTAGTGACCGGGACAGGGGGACCGGGAACACTGAAGCTTTCTTT
TRBJ2-6 NA TRBV7-2 NA CASSFDSWSSGANVLTF TGTGCCAGCAGCTTTGACTCCTGGAGCTCTGGGGCCAACGTCCTGACTTTC
TRBJ2-5 NA TRBV7-8 NA CASSLVVETQYF TGTGCCAGCAGCTTAGTCGTAGAGACCCAGTACTTC
TRBJ1-2 many TRBV7-9 TRBD1 CASSPGQRHGYTF TGTGCCAGCAGCCCGGGACAGCGGCATGGCTACACCTTC
TRBJ2-1 few TRBV6-1 TRBD2 CASSLSGRYNEQFF TGTGCCAGCAGTCTTAGCGGGAGGTACAATGAGCAGTTCTTC